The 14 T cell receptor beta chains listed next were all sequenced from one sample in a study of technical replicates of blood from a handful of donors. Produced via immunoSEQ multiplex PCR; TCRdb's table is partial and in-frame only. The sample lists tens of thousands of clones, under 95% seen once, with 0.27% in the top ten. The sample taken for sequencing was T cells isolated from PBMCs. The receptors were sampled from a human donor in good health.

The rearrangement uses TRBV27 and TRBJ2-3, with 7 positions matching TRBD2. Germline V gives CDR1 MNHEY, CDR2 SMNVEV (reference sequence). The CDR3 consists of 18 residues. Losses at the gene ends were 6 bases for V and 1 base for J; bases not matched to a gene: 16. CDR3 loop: CASRLTPAGATRTDTQYF. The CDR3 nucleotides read TGTGCCAGCAGACTTACCCCCGCGGGAGCAACCCGCACAGATACGCAGTATTTT.

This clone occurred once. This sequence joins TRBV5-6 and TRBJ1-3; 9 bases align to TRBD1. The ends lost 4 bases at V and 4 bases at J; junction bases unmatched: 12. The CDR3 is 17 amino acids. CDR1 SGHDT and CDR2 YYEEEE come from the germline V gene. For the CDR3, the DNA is TGTGCCAGCAGCGCAACCGAACAGGGGGCGGCAGGAAACACCATATATTTT. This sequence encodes CASSATEQGAAGNTIYF.

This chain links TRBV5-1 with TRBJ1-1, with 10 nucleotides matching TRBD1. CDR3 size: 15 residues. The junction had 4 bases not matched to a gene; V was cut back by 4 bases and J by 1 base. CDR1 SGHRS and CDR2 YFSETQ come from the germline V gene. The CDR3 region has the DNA TGCGCCAGCAGCATCCGGGACAGGGGGAACACTGAAGCTTTCTTT. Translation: CASSIRDRGNTEAFF.

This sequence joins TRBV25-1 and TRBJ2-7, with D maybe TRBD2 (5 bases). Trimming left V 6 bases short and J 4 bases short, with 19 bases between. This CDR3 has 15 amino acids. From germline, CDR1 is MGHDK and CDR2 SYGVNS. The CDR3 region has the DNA TGTGCCAGCAGCAAACAGATCTCCCCGGGATACGAGCAGTACTTC. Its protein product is CASSKQISPGYEQYF.

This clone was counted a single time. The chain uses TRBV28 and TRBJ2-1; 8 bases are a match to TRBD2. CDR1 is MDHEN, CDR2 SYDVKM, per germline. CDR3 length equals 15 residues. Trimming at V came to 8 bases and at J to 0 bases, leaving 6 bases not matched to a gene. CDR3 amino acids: CASFGTSPSYNEQFF. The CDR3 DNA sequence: TGTGCCAGCTTCGGGACTAGTCCCTCCTACAATGAGCAGTTCTTC. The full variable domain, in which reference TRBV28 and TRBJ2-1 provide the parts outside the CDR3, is DVKVTQSSRYLVKRTGEKVFLECVQDMDHENMFWYRQDPGLGLRLIYFSYDVKMKEKGDIPEGYSVSREKKERFSLILESASTNQTSMYLCASFGTSPSYNEQFFGPGTRLTVL.

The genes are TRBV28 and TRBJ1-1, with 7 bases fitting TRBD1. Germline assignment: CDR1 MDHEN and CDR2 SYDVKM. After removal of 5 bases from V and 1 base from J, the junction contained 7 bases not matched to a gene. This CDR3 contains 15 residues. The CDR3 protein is CASSLPTGWNTEAFF. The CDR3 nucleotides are TGTGCCAGCAGTCTCCCGACAGGGTGGAACACTGAAGCTTTCTTT.

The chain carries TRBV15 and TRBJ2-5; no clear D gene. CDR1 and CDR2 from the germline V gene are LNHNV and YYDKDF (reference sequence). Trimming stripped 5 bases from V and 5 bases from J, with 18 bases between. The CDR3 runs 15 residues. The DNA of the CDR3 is TGTGCCACCAGCGACTTAATAGCTGGATCGGAGACCCAGTACTTC. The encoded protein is CATSDLIAGSETQYF.

This chain's CDR3 is CATTEIGGGGIYEQYF. For the CDR3, the DNA is TGTGCCACGACGGAAATTGGGGGAGGGGGAATTTACGAGCAGTACTTC. This chain uses TRBV7-8 with TRBJ2-7, with D maybe TRBD2 (7 bases). The CDR3 has 16 amino acids. V lost 10 bases to trimming and J lost 4 bases, with 26 bases between them. Germline CDR1 and CDR2: SGHVS and FQNEAQ.

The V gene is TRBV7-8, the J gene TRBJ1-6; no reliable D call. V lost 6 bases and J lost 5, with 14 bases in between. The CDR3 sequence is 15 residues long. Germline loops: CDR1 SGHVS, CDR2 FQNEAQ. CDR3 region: CASRVARVHNSPLHF. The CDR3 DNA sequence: TGTGCCAGCAGGGTCGCGCGGGTGCATAATTCACCCCTCCACTTT. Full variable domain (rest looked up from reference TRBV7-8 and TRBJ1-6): GAGVSQSPRYKVAKRGQDVALRCDPISGHVSLFWYQQALGQGPEFLTYFQNEAQLDKSGLPSDRFFAERPEGSVSTLKIQRTQQEDSAVYLCASRVARVHNSPLHFGNGTRLTVT.

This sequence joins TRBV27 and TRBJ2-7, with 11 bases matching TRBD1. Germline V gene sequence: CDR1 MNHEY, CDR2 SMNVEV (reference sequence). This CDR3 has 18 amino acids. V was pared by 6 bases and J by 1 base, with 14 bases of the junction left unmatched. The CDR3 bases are TGTGCCAGCAGCTTCCAGCTACCGGGGACAGGGGGGTCCTACGAGCAGTACTTC. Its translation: CASSFQLPGTGGSYEQYF.

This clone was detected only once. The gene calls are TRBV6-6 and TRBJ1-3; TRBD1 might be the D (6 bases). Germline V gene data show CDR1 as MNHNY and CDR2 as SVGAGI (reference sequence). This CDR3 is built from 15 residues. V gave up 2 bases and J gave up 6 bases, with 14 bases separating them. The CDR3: CASSYEAGAPNTIYF. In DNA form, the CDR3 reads TGTGCCAGCAGTTACGAGGCAGGGGCCCCAAACACCATATATTTT.

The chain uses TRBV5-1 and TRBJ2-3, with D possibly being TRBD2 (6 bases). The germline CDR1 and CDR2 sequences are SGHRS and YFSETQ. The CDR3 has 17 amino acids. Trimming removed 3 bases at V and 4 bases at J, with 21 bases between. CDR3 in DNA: TGCGCCAGCAGCTCCGGGACTGGAAACCTGGGGGCAGATACGCAGTATTTT. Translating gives CASSSGTGNLGADTQYF.

The CDR3 region has the DNA TGTGCCAGCAGTTTGACTAGCACAGATACGCAGTATTTT. Residues: CASSLTSTDTQYF. The rearrangement links TRBV27 to TRBJ2-3; no definite D call. V was cut by 3 bases and J by 0 bases, with 4 bases left in between. The germline V gene has CDR1 MNHEY and CDR2 SMNVEV (reference sequence). The CDR3 consists of 13 residues.

The CDR3 spells CASSPLQGSTEAFF. The CDR3 DNA sequence: TGTGCCAGCTCACCCTTACAGGGGAGCACTGAAGCTTTCTTT. This chain links TRBV18 with TRBJ1-1, with 7 positions matching TRBD1. The trim removed 3 bases at V and 4 bases at J, leaving 5 bases unmatched. Per germline, CDR1 KGHSH and CDR2 LQKENI. The CDR3 covers 14 residues.